These 32 T cell receptor beta chains came from one sample sequenced in a study of OX40 agonist ivuxolimab in advanced cancers. The repertoire was sequenced with immunoSEQ multiplex PCR; TCRdb's copy has only in-frame clones and lacks some. The sample yields 50,000 to 60,000 clones, around 85% seen once. Material: CD4+ or CD8+ T cells sorted from blood, obtained in a trial of the OX40 agonist ivuxolimab. The receptors come from an adult with an advanced solid tumor such as melanoma, head and neck, liver or kidney cancer.

The chain combines TRBV6-6 with TRBJ1-4; TRBD1 matches at 9 bases. Unmatched junction bases numbered 5, after V lost 5 bases and J lost 7 bases. The germline gives CDR1 MNHNY, CDR2 SVGAGI (reference sequence). The CDR3 sequence is 14 residues long. CDR3 nucleotides: TGTGCCAGCAGTCTGGGACAGGGACGTGAAAAACTGTTTTTT. It encodes CASSLGQGREKLFF.

V and J are TRBV30 and TRBJ2-5; no clear D gene. The V end lost 3 bases, the J end lost 7 bases, and 15 bases lay between the germline ends. The CDR3 covers 13 residues. Germline lookup yields CDR1 GTSNPN and CDR2 SVGIG (reference sequence). CDR3 in amino acids: CAWSDIHGGTQYF. The DNA for the CDR3 is TGTGCCTGGAGCGATATCCATGGCGGGACCCAGTACTTC. The full variable domain, in which reference TRBV30 and TRBJ2-5 provide the parts outside the CDR3, is SQTIHQWPATLVQPVGSPLSLECTVEGTSNPNLYWYRQAAGRGLQLLFYSVGIGQISSEVPQNLSASRPQDRQFILSSKKLLLSDSGFYLCAWSDIHGGTQYFGPGTRLLVL.

Only one count was recorded for this clone. The chain employs TRBV5-1 and TRBJ2-7; D could derive from TRBD1 or TRBD2 (5 bases each). CDR1 and CDR2 (germline): SGHRS, YFSETQ. CDR3 length: 12 residues. V shed 1 base and J shed 6 bases, with 8 bases lying between them. Written as DNA, the CDR3 is TGCGCCAGCAGCTTGAGAGGGGTCGAGCAGTACTTC. It encodes CASSLRGVEQYF. The entire variable domain, with the rest obtained from reference TRBV5-1 and TRBJ2-7, is as follows: KAGVTQTPRYLIKTRGQQVTLSCSPISGHRSVSWYQQTPGQGLQFLFEYFSETQRNKGNFPGRFSGRQFSNSRSEMNVSTLELGDSALYLCASSLRGVEQYFGPGTRLTVT.

The gene calls are TRBV5-4 and TRBJ1-2; a weak D match, TRBD1 (6 bases). V shed 3 bases and J shed 7 bases, with 13 bases lying between them. This CDR3 comprises 13 residues. In germline, CDR1 is SGHNT, CDR2 YYREEE (reference sequence). This chain's CDR3 is CASSSRGGGGYTF. The CDR3 nucleotides are TGTGCCAGCAGCTCAAGGGGGGGCGGTGGCTACACCTTC.

CDR3 residues: CASRILAGELFF. DNA of the CDR3: TGTGCCAGCAGGATCTTAGCCGGGGAGCTGTTTTTT. The V and J genes are TRBV2 and TRBJ2-2; D uncertain. CDR3 length equals 12 residues. V gave up 6 bases and J gave up 6 bases, with 8 bases separating them. CDR1 is SNHLY, CDR2 FYNNEI, per germline.

The rearrangement links TRBV28 to TRBJ2-3; D not resolved. This CDR3 spans 13 amino acids. Germline lookup yields CDR1 MDHEN and CDR2 SYDVKM. The V end was cut by 1 base, the J end by 3 bases, with 5 bases between. In DNA, the CDR3 is TGTGCCAGCAGTTTATCGGTGACAGATACGCAGTATTTT. Its translation is CASSLSVTDTQYF.

The rearrangement links TRBV19 to TRBJ2-1, with D possibly being TRBD1 or TRBD2 (5 bases each). The V and J ends lost 4 bases and 0 bases respectively, with 16 bases between them. This CDR3 is built from 17 residues. The germline CDR1 and CDR2 sequences are LNHDA and SQIVND (reference sequence). The CDR3: CASSKGLGRGSYNEQFF. The DNA for the CDR3 is TGTGCCAGTAGTAAGGGGCTAGGTCGGGGCTCCTACAATGAGCAGTTCTTC.

Note on this clone: The sample contains more than one DNA sequence encoding this CDR3. The chain combines TRBV6-5 with TRBJ1-5; no definite D call. V dropped 6 bases and J dropped 0 bases, with 9 bases sitting between them. CDR3 length: 14 residues. Germline V gene lookup returns CDR1 MNHEY and CDR2 SVGAGI. CDR3 amino acids: CASSPTLSNQPQHF. CDR3 nucleotides: TGTGCCAGCAGCCCTACGCTTAGCAATCAGCCCCAGCATTTT.

This chain links TRBV19 with TRBJ1-4; tentatively, D is TRBD1 (6 bases). CDR1 LNHDA and CDR2 SQIVND come from the germline V gene (reference sequence). Trimming left V 3 bases short and J 1 base short, with 21 bases between. The CDR3 spans 19 residues. CDR3 nucleotides: TGTGCCAGTAGTATTGCCAGGGGAAGTTTAGCGGGAACTAATGAAAAACTGTTTTTT. Protein: CASSIARGSLAGTNEKLFF.

V usage is TRBV19 and J usage is TRBJ1-1, with D tentatively TRBD1 (5 bases). The CDR3 sequence is 13 residues long. V was pared by 6 bases and J by 1 base, with 9 bases between. The germline CDR1 and CDR2 sequences are LNHDA and SQIVND (reference sequence). CDR3 in DNA: TGTGCCAGTAGCCGCAGGGAGAACACTGAAGCTTTCTTT. This encodes CASSRRENTEAFF.

The rearrangement links TRBV7-2 to TRBJ2-5; D remains unclear. The length of the CDR3 is 11 residues. The germline V gene has CDR1 SGHTA and CDR2 FQGNSA. V lost 2 bases and J lost 5, with 3 bases in between. The CDR3 nucleotides read TGTGCCAGCAGCTTACATGAGACCCAGTACTTC. Translated, it gives CASSLHETQYF.

The rearrangement uses TRBV27 and TRBJ2-2; no clear D gene. V was cut by 4 bases and J by 0 bases, with 0 bases left in between. The CDR3 has 12 residues. CDR1 MNHEY and CDR2 SMNVEV come from the germline V gene (reference sequence). This CDR3 is CASSSNTGELFF. The CDR3 nucleotides are TGTGCCAGCAGTTCGAACACCGGGGAGCTGTTTTTT.

The V call is TRBV19, the J call TRBJ1-5, with D tentatively TRBD1 (6 bases). From germline, CDR1 is LNHDA and CDR2 SQIVND (reference sequence). The CDR3 runs to 16 residues. Deletions cut 3 bases from V and 2 bases from J, with 14 bases between. Here the CDR3 DNA reads TGTGCCAGTAGTATGGGAGGGGGTCCTGGCAATCAGCCCCAGCATTTT. Its translation: CASSMGGGPGNQPQHF.

The chain joins TRBV2 to TRBJ2-7; weak D call: TRBD2 (5 bases). CDR3 length: 13 residues. Deletions cut 8 bases from V and 3 bases from J, with 14 bases between. CDR1 and CDR2 from the germline V gene are SNHLY and FYNNEI. The CDR3: CASGLLGNYEQYF. CDR3 nucleotides: TGTGCCAGCGGTTTACTAGGGAACTACGAGCAGTACTTC.

The CDR3 DNA is TGTGCCAGCAGCCCACCGGGACTACAAGAGACCCAGTACTTC. As protein: CASSPPGLQETQYF. The chain joins TRBV5-6 to TRBJ2-5, with 7 bases matching TRBD2. Germline CDR1 is SGHDT and CDR2 is YYEEEE. This CDR3 region has 14 residues. V lost 4 bases to trimming and J lost 2 bases; unmatched junction nucleotides: 5.

This clone appeared a single time. CDR3 DNA: TGTGCCAGCAGCATTACGACGGGAATATCTGGAAACACCATATATTTT. Translating gives CASSITTGISGNTIYF. The chain uses TRBV7-8 and TRBJ1-3, with D hard to call. This CDR3 comprises 16 residues. Trimming removed 5 bases at V and 1 base at J, with 15 bases between. Germline V gene sequence: CDR1 SGHVS, CDR2 FQNEAQ.

This clone was seen more than once but under ten times. The rearrangement uses TRBV7-3 and TRBJ1-3, with unresolved D. Germline CDR1 reads SGHTA; CDR2 reads FQGTGA. The V gene lost 2 bases and the J gene lost 4 bases, with 6 bases spanning the gap. The CDR3 consists of 13 residues. Here the CDR3 reads CASSLSSGNTIYF. CDR3 sequence (DNA): TGTGCCAGCAGCTTATCGTCCGGAAACACCATATATTTT.

Here the CDR3 DNA reads TGTGCCAGCTCGTCAAAGGGGGGGGACTTAGAGCCCCAGCATTTT. This encodes CASSSKGGDLEPQHF. The genes are TRBV18 and TRBJ1-5; perhaps TRBD1 as D (6 bases). Germline V gene sequence: CDR1 KGHSH, CDR2 LQKENI. V lost 6 bases and J 8 bases, leaving 20 bases between the germline ends. CDR3 length: 15 amino acids.

V gene TRBV9 combines with J gene TRBJ1-1; no clear D. The V gene's germline CDR1 is SGDLS and CDR2 YYNGEE. With 4 bases removed from V and 3 bases from J, the gap between germline ends came to 10 bases. The CDR3 totals 13 residues. This CDR3 is CASSRLGHTEAFF. The CDR3 nucleotides read TGTGCCAGCAGCCGACTGGGCCACACTGAAGCTTTCTTT.

Only a few counts were recorded for this clone. The chain is built from TRBV6-5 and TRBJ1-5; no reliable D call. Between the trimmed V and J ends, which lost 6 bases and 2 bases, there was a span of 11 bases. Per germline, CDR1 MNHEY and CDR2 SVGAGI. The CDR3 totals 14 residues. CDR3 protein: CASRASRGNQPQHF. DNA of the CDR3: TGTGCCAGCAGAGCGTCTCGAGGCAATCAGCCCCAGCATTTT.

The CDR3 sequence: CASSQVGQGRGQPQHF. CDR3 coding DNA: TGCGCCAGCAGCCAAGTGGGACAGGGAAGGGGACAGCCCCAGCATTTT. The J gene is TRBJ1-5, the V gene TRBV4-1, with 9 bases identical to TRBD1. The V segment lost 1 base and the J segment 7 bases; nucleotides outside the gene matches: 8. Germline CDR1 is MGHRA and CDR2 is YSYEKL. CDR3 length: 16 amino acids.

The genes are TRBV2 and TRBJ1-1, with 10 bases matching TRBD1. Germline trimming cut 3 bases from V and 5 bases from J; bases unmatched to any gene: 3. The germline gives CDR1 SNHLY, CDR2 FYNNEI. This CDR3 has 14 residues. CDR3 DNA: TGTGCCAGCAGTGATTGGACAGGGGGGACTGAAGCTTTCTTT. This codes for CASSDWTGGTEAFF.

J is TRBJ2-5 and V is TRBV2; TRBD2 aligns across 7 bases. J was trimmed by 1 base and V by 7 bases; bases with no gene match: 3. This CDR3 is 13 amino acids long. In germline, CDR1 is SNHLY, CDR2 FYNNEI. CDR3 amino acids: CASTGTTQETQYF. Written as DNA, the CDR3 is TGTGCCAGCACCGGGACTACCCAAGAGACCCAGTACTTC.

The rearrangement links TRBV6-6 to TRBJ1-5; D gene unclear. CDR3 size: 13 residues. The V gene's germline CDR1 is MNHNY and CDR2 SVGAGI (reference sequence). Trimming took 6 bases from V and 2 from J, leaving 8 bases between them. CDR3 protein: CASSYGGNQPQHF. The CDR3 DNA sequence: TGTGCCAGCAGCTACGGGGGCAATCAGCCCCAGCATTTT.

The chain is built from TRBV10-3 and TRBJ1-3; D not resolved. The CDR3 totals 12 residues. V lost 0 bases to trimming and J lost 10 bases, with 7 bases between them. Germline CDR1 ENHRY, CDR2 SYGVKD. CDR3 protein: CAISESGRTIYF. CDR3 DNA: TGTGCCATCAGTGAGTCGGGGAGGACCATATATTTT.

The chain is built from TRBV4-2 and TRBJ2-5; TRBD1 might be the D (5 bases). The CDR3 totals 15 residues. CDR1 is LGHNA, CDR2 YNFKEQ, per germline. V lost 0 bases and J 5 bases, leaving 13 bases between the germline ends. For the CDR3, the DNA is TGTGCCAGCAGCCAAGAGGTTCCGGACATGGAGACCCAGTACTTC. Translating it yields CASSQEVPDMETQYF.

Only one count was recorded for this clone. CDR3 protein: CASSLDRVGYGYTF. CDR3 sequence (DNA): TGTGCCAGCAGCTTAGATCGGGTAGGCTATGGCTACACCTTC. The rearrangement uses TRBV11-2 and TRBJ1-2; no firm D call. V dropped 0 bases and J dropped 4 bases, with 9 bases sitting between them. CDR1 is SGHAT, CDR2 FQNNGV, per germline. This CDR3 has 14 amino acids.

The chain uses TRBV28 and TRBJ2-7; TRBD2 aligns across 10 bases. The germline CDR1 and CDR2 sequences are MDHEN and SYDVKM. The CDR3 consists of 17 residues. J gave up 1 base and V 3 bases, and 9 bases lay outside the gene matches. The CDR3 DNA follows: TGTGCCAGCAGTTTGAAGTTCAGGACTAGCGGTTCCTACGAGCAGTACTTC. Protein: CASSLKFRTSGSYEQYF.

The chain combines TRBV2 with TRBJ1-5, with D maybe TRBD1 (6 bases). The length of the CDR3 is 15 residues. Germline V lookup: CDR1 SNHLY, CDR2 FYNNEI. Trimming removed 6 bases at V and 0 bases at J, with 12 bases between. The CDR3 sequence is CASRADRYSNQPQHF. The CDR3 bases are TGTGCCAGCAGGGCCGACAGGTATAGCAATCAGCCCCAGCATTTT.

The J gene is TRBJ1-2, the V gene TRBV10-3, with TRBD1 matching over 8 bases. V lost 1 base and J lost 8; bases outside the gene matches: 9. This CDR3 is built from 15 residues. Per the germline V gene, CDR1 is ENHRY and CDR2 is SYGVKD. DNA for the CDR3: TGTGCCATCAGTGAGTTGCAGGGGGCGGTAGGAGGCTACACCTTC. This sequence encodes CAISELQGAVGGYTF.

This chain connects TRBV27 to TRBJ1-2; 7 bases fit TRBD1. The CDR3 contains 15 residues. J was trimmed by 5 bases and V by 3 bases; bases with no gene match: 9. Germline loops: CDR1 MNHEY, CDR2 SMNVEV (reference sequence). CDR3 region: CASSFSAQGRYGYTF. The DNA of the CDR3 is TGTGCCAGCAGTTTCTCGGCACAGGGGAGGTATGGCTACACCTTC.

This clone was detected once. Other DNA sequences of this sample code for an identical CDR3. This sequence joins TRBV18 and TRBJ2-7; D is unclear. Germline CDR1 is KGHSH and CDR2 is LQKENI. Trimming pared 3 bases from V and 0 bases from J, leaving 3 bases between. The CDR3 extends over 12 amino acids. CDR3 protein: CASSPASYEQYF. In DNA form, the CDR3 reads TGTGCCAGCTCACCGGCCTCCTACGAGCAGTACTTC.